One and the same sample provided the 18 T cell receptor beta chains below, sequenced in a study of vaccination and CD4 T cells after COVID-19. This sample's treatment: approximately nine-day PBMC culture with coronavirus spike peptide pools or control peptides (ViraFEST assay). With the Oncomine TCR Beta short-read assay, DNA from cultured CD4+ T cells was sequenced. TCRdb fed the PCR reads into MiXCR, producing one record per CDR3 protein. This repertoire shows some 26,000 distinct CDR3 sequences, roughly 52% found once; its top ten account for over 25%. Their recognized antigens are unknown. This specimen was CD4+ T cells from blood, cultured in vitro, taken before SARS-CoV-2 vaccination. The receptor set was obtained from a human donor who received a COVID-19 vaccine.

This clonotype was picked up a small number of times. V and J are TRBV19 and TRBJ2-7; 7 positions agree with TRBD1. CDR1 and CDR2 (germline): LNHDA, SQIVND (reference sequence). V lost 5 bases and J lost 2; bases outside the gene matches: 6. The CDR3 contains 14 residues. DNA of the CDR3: TGTGCCAGTAGTCAGGGGGATGGGGCCTACGAGCAGTACTTC. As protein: CASSQGDGAYEQYF.

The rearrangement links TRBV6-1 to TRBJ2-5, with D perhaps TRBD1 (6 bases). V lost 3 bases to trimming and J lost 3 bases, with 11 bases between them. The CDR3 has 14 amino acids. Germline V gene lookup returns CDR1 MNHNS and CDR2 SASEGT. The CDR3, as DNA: TGTGCCAGCAGTGACCCTAACAGGGAAGAGACCCAGTACTTC. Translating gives CASSDPNREETQYF.

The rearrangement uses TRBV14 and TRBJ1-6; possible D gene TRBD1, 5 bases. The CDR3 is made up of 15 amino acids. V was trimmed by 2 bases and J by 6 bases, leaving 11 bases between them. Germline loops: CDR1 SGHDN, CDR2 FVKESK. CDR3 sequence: CASSQHPGSNSPLHF. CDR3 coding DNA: TGTGCCAGCAGCCAACATCCAGGGAGTAATTCACCCCTCCACTTT.

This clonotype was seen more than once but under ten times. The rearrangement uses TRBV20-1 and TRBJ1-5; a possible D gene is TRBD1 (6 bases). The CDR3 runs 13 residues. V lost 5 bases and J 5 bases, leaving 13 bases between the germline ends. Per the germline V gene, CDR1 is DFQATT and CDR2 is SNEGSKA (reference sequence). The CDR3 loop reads CSAAGGGDQPQHF. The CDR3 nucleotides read TGCAGTGCTGCGGGAGGGGGAGATCAGCCCCAGCATTTT.

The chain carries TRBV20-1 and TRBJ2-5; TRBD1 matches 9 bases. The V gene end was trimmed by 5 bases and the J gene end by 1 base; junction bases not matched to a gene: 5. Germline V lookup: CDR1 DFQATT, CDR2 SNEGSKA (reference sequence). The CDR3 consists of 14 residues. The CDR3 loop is CSAGTGLFQETQYF. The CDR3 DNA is TGCAGTGCTGGGACAGGGTTGTTCCAAGAGACCCAGTACTTC.

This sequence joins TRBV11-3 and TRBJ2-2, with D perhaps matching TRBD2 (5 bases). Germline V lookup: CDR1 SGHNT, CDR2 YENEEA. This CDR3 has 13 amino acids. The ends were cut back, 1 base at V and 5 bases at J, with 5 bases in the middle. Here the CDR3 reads CASSLGRTGELFF. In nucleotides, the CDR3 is TGTGCCAGCAGCTTAGGGAGGACCGGGGAGCTGTTTTTT.

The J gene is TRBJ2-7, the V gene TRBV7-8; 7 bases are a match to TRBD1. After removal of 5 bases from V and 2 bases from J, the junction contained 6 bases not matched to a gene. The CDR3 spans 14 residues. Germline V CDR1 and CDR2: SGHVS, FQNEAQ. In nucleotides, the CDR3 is TGTGCCAGCAGCCGAATGACAGGGCCCTACGAGCAGTACTTC. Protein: CASSRMTGPYEQYF. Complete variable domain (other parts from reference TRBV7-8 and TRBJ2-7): GAGVSQSPRYKVAKRGQDVALRCDPISGHVSLFWYQQALGQGPEFLTYFQNEAQLDKSGLPSDRFFAERPEGSVSTLKIQRTQQEDSAVYLCASSRMTGPYEQYFGPGTRLTVT.

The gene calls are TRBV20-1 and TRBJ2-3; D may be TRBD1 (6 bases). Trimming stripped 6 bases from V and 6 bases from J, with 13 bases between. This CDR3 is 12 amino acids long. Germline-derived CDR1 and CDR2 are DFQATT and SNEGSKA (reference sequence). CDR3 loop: CSASDRRDTQYF. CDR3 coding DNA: TGCAGTGCGAGCGACAGGAGGGATACGCAGTATTTT.

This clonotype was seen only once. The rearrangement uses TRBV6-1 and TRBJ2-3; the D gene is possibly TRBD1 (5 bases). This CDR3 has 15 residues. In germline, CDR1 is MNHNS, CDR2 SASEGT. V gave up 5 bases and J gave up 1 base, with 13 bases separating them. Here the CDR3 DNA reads TGTGCCAGCAGTCTGGGGCGGTGGGGCACAGATACGCAGTATTTT. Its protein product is CASSLGRWGTDTQYF.

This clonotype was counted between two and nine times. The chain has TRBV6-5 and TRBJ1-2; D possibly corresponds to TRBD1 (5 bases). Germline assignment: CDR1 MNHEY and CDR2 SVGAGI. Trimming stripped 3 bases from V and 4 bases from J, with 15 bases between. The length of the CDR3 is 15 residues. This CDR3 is CASSYTSKGSYGYTF. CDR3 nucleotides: TGTGCCAGCAGTTATACCTCAAAGGGGAGCTATGGCTACACCTTC.

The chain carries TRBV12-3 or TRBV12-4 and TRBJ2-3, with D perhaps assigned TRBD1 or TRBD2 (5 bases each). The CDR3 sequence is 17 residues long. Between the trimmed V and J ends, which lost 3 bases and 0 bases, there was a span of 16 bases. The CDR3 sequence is CASSFPTRDPSTDTQYF. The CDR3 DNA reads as TGTGCCAGCAGTTTCCCAACCCGGGACCCTAGCACAGATACGCAGTATTTT.

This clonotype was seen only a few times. In DNA form, the CDR3 reads TGTGCCAGCAGTGAATCCTTTTGGAGCTCTGGAAACACCATATATTTT. Its protein product is CASSESFWSSGNTIYF. The chain is built from TRBV25-1 and TRBJ1-3; D call uncertain. V lost 1 base and J lost 0, with 10 bases in between. CDR3 size: 16 residues. Germline CDR1 reads MGHDK; CDR2 reads SYGVNS.

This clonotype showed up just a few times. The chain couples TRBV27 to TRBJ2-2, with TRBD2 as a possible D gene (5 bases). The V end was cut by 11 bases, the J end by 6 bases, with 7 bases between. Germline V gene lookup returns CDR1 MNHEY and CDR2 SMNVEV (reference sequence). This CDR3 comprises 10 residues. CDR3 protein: CAGLAGELFF. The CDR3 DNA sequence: TGTGCCGGACTGGCCGGGGAGCTGTTTTTT.

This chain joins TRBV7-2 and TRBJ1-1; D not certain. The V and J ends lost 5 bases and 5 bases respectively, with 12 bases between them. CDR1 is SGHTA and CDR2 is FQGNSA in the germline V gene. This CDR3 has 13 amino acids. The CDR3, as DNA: TGTGCCAGCAGCCGGGAAGGCCTTACTGAAGCTTTCTTT. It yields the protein CASSREGLTEAFF.

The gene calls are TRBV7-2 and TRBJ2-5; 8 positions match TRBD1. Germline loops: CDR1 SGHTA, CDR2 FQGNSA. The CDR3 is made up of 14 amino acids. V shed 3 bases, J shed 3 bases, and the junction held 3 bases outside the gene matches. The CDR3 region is CASSLQTGEETQYF. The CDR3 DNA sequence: TGTGCCAGCAGCTTGCAGACAGGGGAAGAGACCCAGTACTTC.

The CDR3 DNA sequence: TGTGCCAGCAGCCAACAGGGAGGTTGGGGCTACACCTTC. The encoded protein is CASSQQGGWGYTF. The chain couples TRBV4-2 to TRBJ1-2; D may be TRBD1 (5 bases). Germline V gene sequence: CDR1 LGHNA, CDR2 YNFKEQ. With 2 bases removed from V and 8 bases from J, the gap between germline ends came to 12 bases. The CDR3 is made up of 13 amino acids.

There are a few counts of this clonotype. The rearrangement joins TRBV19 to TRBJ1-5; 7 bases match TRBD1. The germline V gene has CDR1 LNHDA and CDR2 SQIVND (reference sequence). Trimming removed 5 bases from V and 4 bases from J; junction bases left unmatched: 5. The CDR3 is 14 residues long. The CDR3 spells CASSPDRINQPQHF. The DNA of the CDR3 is TGTGCCAGTAGTCCGGACAGGATAAATCAGCCCCAGCATTTT.

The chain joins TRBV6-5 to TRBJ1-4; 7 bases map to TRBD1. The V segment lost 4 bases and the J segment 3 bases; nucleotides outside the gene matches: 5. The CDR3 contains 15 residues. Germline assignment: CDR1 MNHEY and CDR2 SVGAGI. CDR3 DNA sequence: TGTGCCAGCAGTTCCGGGACAGATGCTAATGAAAAACTGTTTTTT. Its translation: CASSSGTDANEKLFF.